This TCR beta chain was identified during a study of OX40 agonist ivuxolimab in advanced cancers. Profiled with immunoSEQ multiplex PCR; TCRdb holds only in-frame clones, not every one. The sample records approximately 86,000 clones, approximately 86% being singletons. Study results and limitations: There were, on average, more expanded clones in CD8+ T cells than in CD4+.

The CDR3 totals 14 residues. CDR1 GTSNPN and CDR2 SVGIG come from the germline V gene (reference sequence). Trimming took 2 bases from V and 6 from J, leaving 15 bases between them. Comments on this clone: Its target is not known.

This clonotype was sampled from an adult with an advanced solid tumor such as melanoma, head and neck, liver or kidney cancer. The sequences come from CD4+ or CD8+ T cells sorted from blood, collected in a trial of the OX40 agonist ivuxolimab. The V and J genes are TRBV30 and TRBJ2-3; TRBD2 is a possible D gene (5 bases). CDR3 residues: CAWSRTRAGDTQYF. CDR3 nucleotides: TGTGCCTGGAGTCGTACGAGGGCGGGTGATACGCAGTATTTT.